The entry that follows covers one T cell receptor (beta chain) sequence. The sample is drawn from a study of T cell repertoires in cytomegalovirus infection. Turning to the study itself: Public TCR beta signatures indicated both CMV infection and matching HLA type.

MiXCR, applied by TCRdb to the reads, yields one record per CDR3 protein. The sample lists hundreds of thousands of distinct CDR3 sequences, 17% seen once, with around 12% in the top ten. Sequencing used PBMCs. This TCR was sampled from a human donor in good health (CMV status not recorded). Some clones in this sample may be carry-over from other donors' samples.

The DNA of the CDR3 is TGTGCCAGCAGATCTAGGCACAGGGAGAGCTACGAGCAGTACTTC. Amino acids: CASRSRHRESYEQYF. The chain uses TRBV7-8 and TRBJ2-7; D possibly corresponds to TRBD1 (6 bases). Looked up from germline, CDR1 is SGHVS and CDR2 is FQNEAQ. Trimming took 6 bases from V and 3 from J, leaving 18 bases between them. The CDR3 contains 15 residues.